These T cell receptor beta chains were read from a single sample in a study of blood T cell repertoires in COVID-19. The table came from immunoSEQ multiplex PCR; TCRdb's copy has only in-frame clones and leaves some out. This table has about 160,000 clones, roughly 85% appearing once. Sequenced sample: peripheral blood. These TCRs come from a human donor with acute or convalescent COVID-19. The donor label of this sample is uncertain. Each CDR3 is given with its conserved first and last residue. Each record gives: CDR3 protein, CDR3 DNA, D gene, clone size, J gene, V gene. A D gene is named only where the DNA matches it firmly. Not all rows give a size; the values are once, few, many and, for expanded clones, a class.

CDR3 protein: CASSLGGQGSYEQYF
CDR3 DNA: TGTGCCAGCAGTTTAGGGGGTCAGGGGTCCTACGAGCAGTACTTC
D gene: .
clone size: .
J gene: TRBJ2-7
V gene: TRBV27

CDR3 protein: CASTDGGLAGAYTGELFF
CDR3 DNA: TGTGCCAGTACTGATGGGGGACTAGCGGGTGCCTACACCGGGGAGCTGTTTTTT
D gene: TRBD2
clone size: .
J gene: TRBJ2-2
V gene: TRBV19

CDR3 protein: CASSPNTDTQYF
CDR3 DNA: TGCGCCAGCAGTCCAAACACAGATACGCAGTATTTT
D gene: .
clone size: .
J gene: TRBJ2-3
V gene: TRBV10-1

CDR3 protein: CASSRRGRNTDTQYF
CDR3 DNA: TGTGCCAGCAGCCGCAGGGGACGTAACACAGATACGCAGTATTTT
D gene: .
clone size: .
J gene: TRBJ2-3
V gene: TRBV5-8

CDR3 protein: CASSQYSYNSPLHF
CDR3 DNA: TGCGCCAGCAGCCAATACTCCTATAATTCACCCCTCCACTTT
D gene: .
clone size: .
J gene: TRBJ1-6
V gene: TRBV4-3

CDR3 protein: CATGTSGRDTGELFF
CDR3 DNA: TGTGCCACCGGGACTAGCGGTCGTGACACCGGGGAGCTGTTTTTT
D gene: TRBD2
clone size: few
J gene: TRBJ2-2
V gene: TRBV7-7

CDR3 protein: CAWSYAANYGYTF
CDR3 DNA: TGTGCCTGGAGTTACGCAGCTAACTATGGCTACACCTTC
D gene: .
clone size: .
J gene: TRBJ1-2
V gene: TRBV30

CDR3 protein: CASSLHSGGAILDEQFF
CDR3 DNA: TGTGCCAGCAGCCTACATAGCGGGGGGGCCATATTGGATGAGCAGTTCTTC
D gene: TRBD2
clone size: .
J gene: TRBJ2-1
V gene: TRBV3-1/TRBV3-2

CDR3 protein: CASSENGADQPQHF
CDR3 DNA: TGTGCCAGCAGTGAAAACGGCGCGGATCAGCCCCAGCATTTT
D gene: .
clone size: .
J gene: TRBJ1-5
V gene: TRBV6-1

CDR3 protein: CASSKTGPSGGYTF
CDR3 DNA: TGTGCCAGCAGCAAGACAGGGCCCAGTGGTGGCTACACCTTC
D gene: TRBD1
clone size: .
J gene: TRBJ1-2
V gene: TRBV7-2

CDR3 protein: CASSAAGAEQYF
CDR3 DNA: TGTGCCAGCTCAGCGGCAGGGGCCGAGCAGTACTTC
D gene: .
clone size: .
J gene: TRBJ2-7
V gene: TRBV18

CDR3 protein: CASSFQGQGDPQHF
CDR3 DNA: TGCGCCAGCAGCTTCCAAGGACAGGGAGACCCCCAGCATTTT
D gene: TRBD1
clone size: .
J gene: TRBJ1-5
V gene: TRBV5-1

CDR3 protein: CASSFTQGTNEQFF
CDR3 DNA: TGTGCCAGCAGCTTTACACAGGGTACCAATGAGCAGTTCTTC
D gene: .
clone size: .
J gene: TRBJ2-1
V gene: TRBV7-7

CDR3 protein: CASSVGGAGRTDTQYF
CDR3 DNA: TGTGCCAGCAGCGTAGGCGGAGCGGGGAGGACAGATACGCAGTATTTT
D gene: TRBD2
clone size: .
J gene: TRBJ2-3
V gene: TRBV9

CDR3 protein: CASTTYYYGYTF
CDR3 DNA: TGTGCCAGCACCACTTACTACTATGGCTACACCTTC
D gene: .
clone size: once
J gene: TRBJ1-2
V gene: TRBV12-3/TRBV12-4

CDR3 protein: CASRTRGGSDTQYF
CDR3 DNA: TGTGCCAGCAGAACGCGGGGTGGTTCAGATACGCAGTATTTT
D gene: .
clone size: .
J gene: TRBJ2-3
V gene: TRBV2

CDR3 protein: CASTPGSTDTQYF
CDR3 DNA: TGTGCCAGCACCCCCGGGTCCACAGATACGCAGTATTTT
D gene: .
clone size: .
J gene: TRBJ2-3
V gene: TRBV7-3

CDR3 protein: CASSLRGRDTQYF
CDR3 DNA: TGTGCCAGCAGTTTAAGGGGAAGAGATACGCAGTATTTT
D gene: .
clone size: .
J gene: TRBJ2-3
V gene: TRBV12-3/TRBV12-4

CDR3 protein: CASSRRGTEAFF
CDR3 DNA: TGTGCCAGCAGCAGAAGGGGCACTGAAGCTTTCTTT
D gene: .
clone size: .
J gene: TRBJ1-1
V gene: TRBV9

CDR3 protein: CASNGQGLNTEAFF
CDR3 DNA: TGTGCCAGCAACGGACAGGGCTTGAACACTGAAGCTTTCTTT
D gene: TRBD1
clone size: .
J gene: TRBJ1-1
V gene: TRBV2

CDR3 protein: CASSQDHRGNQPQHF
CDR3 DNA: TGTGCCAGCAGCCAAGATCACAGGGGGAATCAGCCCCAGCATTTT
D gene: TRBD1
clone size: .
J gene: TRBJ1-5
V gene: TRBV3-1/TRBV3-2

CDR3 protein: CASSQGRGVSTGMNTEAFF
CDR3 DNA: TGCGCCAGCAGCCAAGGTCGGGGGGTCTCTACAGGAATGAACACTGAAGCTTTCTTT
D gene: .
clone size: few
J gene: TRBJ1-1
V gene: TRBV4-1

CDR3 protein: CASSLVARDRGNEKLFF
CDR3 DNA: TGCGCCAGCAGCTTGGTTGCCCGGGACAGGGGTAATGAAAAACTGTTTTTT
D gene: TRBD1
clone size: .
J gene: TRBJ1-4
V gene: TRBV5-1

CDR3 protein: CASDDQGATGELFF
CDR3 DNA: TGTGCCAGCGATGACCAGGGGGCCACCGGGGAGCTGTTTTTT
D gene: TRBD1
clone size: .
J gene: TRBJ2-2
V gene: TRBV2

CDR3 protein: CASSQSGWVGGLLAKNIQYF
CDR3 DNA: TGTGCCAGCAGCCAGTCGGGGTGGGTGGGTGGACTACTAGCCAAAAACATTCAGTACTTC
D gene: .
clone size: once
J gene: TRBJ2-4
V gene: TRBV27

CDR3 protein: CASSPFQEGKKLFF
CDR3 DNA: TGTGCCAGCAGTCCGTTTCAGGAGGGAAAAAAACTGTTTTTT
D gene: .
clone size: .
J gene: TRBJ1-4
V gene: TRBV6-5

CDR3 protein: CASSLAGTGFNYGYTF
CDR3 DNA: TGTGCCAGCAGTTTAGCCGGGACAGGGTTTAACTATGGCTACACCTTC
D gene: TRBD1
clone size: .
J gene: TRBJ1-2
V gene: TRBV27

CDR3 protein: CATSVTGPIGELFF
CDR3 DNA: TGTGCCACCAGTGTAACAGGGCCGATTGGGGAGCTGTTTTTT
D gene: .
clone size: .
J gene: TRBJ2-2
V gene: TRBV24-1

CDR3 protein: CASSVWRSSTDTQYF
CDR3 DNA: TGTGCCAGCAGCGTTTGGAGATCTAGCACAGATACGCAGTATTTT
D gene: .
clone size: few
J gene: TRBJ2-3
V gene: TRBV9

CDR3 protein: CAAPPGGDYGYTF
CDR3 DNA: TGTGCCGCGCCCCCAGGGGGCGACTATGGCTACACCTTC
D gene: TRBD1
clone size: .
J gene: TRBJ1-2
V gene: TRBV27

CDR3 protein: CASLIGGASDTQYF
CDR3 DNA: TGCGCCAGCCTAATAGGGGGGGCCTCAGATACGCAGTATTTT
D gene: .
clone size: .
J gene: TRBJ2-3
V gene: TRBV5-1

CDR3 protein: CASSLEARGKNEKLFF
CDR3 DNA: TGTGCCAGCAGCCTCGAGGCCAGGGGCAAGAATGAAAAACTGTTTTTT
D gene: .
clone size: .
J gene: TRBJ1-4
V gene: TRBV11-3

CDR3 protein: CASSLTGRTEAFF
CDR3 DNA: TGTGCCAGCAGTCTCACAGGGCGGACTGAAGCTTTCTTT
D gene: .
clone size: .
J gene: TRBJ1-1
V gene: TRBV6-2/TRBV6-3

CDR3 protein: CASSSWGGGLRREQYF
CDR3 DNA: TGTGCCAGCAGCTCCTGGGGGGGTGGGCTGCGGAGAGAGCAGTACTTC
D gene: TRBD2
clone size: .
J gene: TRBJ2-7
V gene: TRBV14

CDR3 protein: CATSRTGIRAYNSPLHF
CDR3 DNA: TGTGCCACCAGCAGAACCGGGATCCGAGCCTATAATTCACCCCTCCACTTT
D gene: .
clone size: .
J gene: TRBJ1-6
V gene: TRBV15

CDR3 protein: CASSQQGAWETQYF
CDR3 DNA: TGCGCCAGCAGCCAACAGGGGGCGTGGGAGACCCAGTACTTC
D gene: TRBD1
clone size: .
J gene: TRBJ2-5
V gene: TRBV5-1

CDR3 protein: CSATNGNTIYF
CDR3 DNA: TGCAGTGCAACAAATGGAAACACCATATATTTT
D gene: .
clone size: .
J gene: TRBJ1-3
V gene: TRBV20-1

CDR3 protein: CASSTTGGNTEAFF
CDR3 DNA: TGTGCCAGCAGCACGACAGGGGGGAACACTGAAGCTTTCTTT
D gene: TRBD1
clone size: .
J gene: TRBJ1-1
V gene: TRBV13

CDR3 protein: CASSLKIQGRQESLEQYF
CDR3 DNA: TGTGCCAGCAGCTTAAAAATCCAGGGGCGACAAGAATCTCTGGAGCAGTACTTC
D gene: .
clone size: .
J gene: TRBJ2-7
V gene: TRBV7-9

CDR3 protein: CASSFRGINQPQHF
CDR3 DNA: TGTGCCAGCAGCTTTAGAGGGATTAATCAGCCCCAGCATTTT
D gene: .
clone size: once
J gene: TRBJ1-5
V gene: TRBV5-8

CDR3 protein: CASSSGLAGPIDTQYF
CDR3 DNA: TGTGCCAGCAGCTCCGGACTAGCGGGCCCTATAGATACGCAGTATTTT
D gene: TRBD2
clone size: once
J gene: TRBJ2-3
V gene: TRBV7-3

CDR3 protein: CASSLGGTATYGYTF
CDR3 DNA: TGTGCCAGCAGCTTAGGAGGGACAGCCACCTATGGCTACACCTTC
D gene: TRBD1
clone size: once
J gene: TRBJ1-2
V gene: TRBV7-2

CDR3 protein: CATSAEFNQPQHF
CDR3 DNA: TGTGCCACCAGTGCCGAGTTCAATCAGCCCCAGCATTTT
D gene: .
clone size: .
J gene: TRBJ1-5
V gene: TRBV24-1

CDR3 protein: CSVEGAREAVDTQYF
CDR3 DNA: TGCAGCGTTGAAGGGGCCAGGGAGGCAGTAGATACGCAGTATTTT
D gene: .
clone size: .
J gene: TRBJ2-3
V gene: TRBV29-1

CDR3 protein: CASSLGGQGREQYF
CDR3 DNA: TGTGCCAGCAGTTTGGGGGGACAGGGGAGGGAGCAGTACTTC
D gene: TRBD1
clone size: .
J gene: TRBJ2-7
V gene: TRBV28

CDR3 protein: CASSEGGRYNSPLHF
CDR3 DNA: TGTGCCAGCAGTGAAGGGGGCAGATATAATTCACCCCTCCACTTT
D gene: .
clone size: .
J gene: TRBJ1-6
V gene: TRBV6-1

CDR3 protein: CASGADGRSGNTIYF
CDR3 DNA: TGTGCCAGTGGGGCGGACGGACGCTCTGGAAACACCATATATTTT
D gene: .
clone size: .
J gene: TRBJ1-3
V gene: TRBV19

CDR3 protein: CATSRGEGGVSGNTIYF
CDR3 DNA: TGTGCCACCAGCAGAGGCGAAGGGGGCGTCTCTGGAAACACCATATATTTT
D gene: TRBD1
clone size: .
J gene: TRBJ1-3
V gene: TRBV15